This is a list of T cell receptor beta chains from one sample in a study of beta chain features in type 1 diabetes. Assay used: immunoSEQ multiplex PCR; TCRdb lists only in-frame clones, some missing. The table includes approximately 150,000 clones, approximately 9% detected once. The sample was central memory CD4+ T cells from blood. The origin of the receptors is a woman aged 18-30 years in good health. The CDR3 runs from the conserved cysteine through the conserved F or W. Size is stated for part of the rows, as once, few or many counts, or as a class when the clone is expanded.

J: TRBJ1-5
V: TRBV7-2
size: -
length: 13
CDR3: CASSSRGDQPQHF

J: TRBJ2-7
V: TRBV29-1
size: -
length: 13
CDR3: CSASGTGEYEQYF

J: TRBJ1-2
V: TRBV18
size: -
length: 12
CDR3: CASSTDRDGYTF

J: TRBJ1-1
V: TRBV11-3
size: few
length: 12
CDR3: CATRRVNTEAFF

J: TRBJ2-1
V: TRBV9
size: few
length: 13
CDR3: CASSLLQDNEQFF

J: TRBJ2-1
V: TRBV15
size: few
length: 14
CDR3: CATSTLQGADEQFF

J: TRBJ2-7
V: TRBV5-1
size: few
length: 14
CDR3: CASTHLAGVVEQYF

J: TRBJ2-7
V: TRBV30
size: few
length: 12
CDR3: CAWETASYEQYF

J: TRBJ2-7
V: TRBV5-1
size: -
length: 14
CDR3: CASSLDPGGYEQYF

J: TRBJ2-5
V: TRBV10-3
size: few
length: 13
CDR3: CAIARGGQETQYF

J: TRBJ2-7
V: TRBV7-9
size: many
length: 11
CDR3: CASSPAYEQYF

J: TRBJ2-2
V: TRBV5-4
size: -
length: 14
CDR3: CASSGGRNTGELFF

J: TRBJ2-7
V: TRBV6-6
size: few
length: 16
CDR3: CASSPSGQGTYYEQYF

J: TRBJ2-5
V: TRBV6-5
size: few
length: 11
CDR3: CASSRGETQYF

J: TRBJ1-5
V: TRBV6-5
size: -
length: 16
CDR3: CASSYAGTGGSQPQHF

J: TRBJ2-3
V: TRBV18
size: few
length: 14
CDR3: CASSTGLAGDTQYF

J: TRBJ2-5
V: TRBV25-1
size: -
length: 13
CDR3: CASSDPDIVAQYF

J: TRBJ2-7
V: TRBV5-4
size: few
length: 13
CDR3: CASKDRGPGEQYF

J: TRBJ1-2
V: TRBV5-1
size: -
length: 16
CDR3: CASSVTGTGALWGYTF

J: TRBJ2-3
V: TRBV30
size: -
length: 19
CDR3: CAWSVDYDGKAGYTDTQYF

J: TRBJ2-2
V: TRBV5-6
size: -
length: 16
CDR3: CASSLDTSGYTGELFF

J: TRBJ2-3
V: TRBV5-6
size: -
length: 13
CDR3: CASSLAPLGTQYF

J: TRBJ2-7
V: TRBV2
size: few
length: 12
CDR3: CASSERGYEQYF

J: TRBJ2-2
V: TRBV9
size: few
length: 14
CDR3: CASERDTFTGELFF

J: TRBJ2-3
V: TRBV14
size: many
length: 19
CDR3: CASSQGLAVGTIGTDTQYF

J: TRBJ2-3
V: TRBV7-2
size: -
length: 14
CDR3: CASSLMQGLDTQYF

J: TRBJ2-3
V: TRBV7-2
size: few
length: 17
CDR3: CASSLSNGGTSTDTQYF

J: TRBJ2-3
V: TRBV9
size: few
length: 16
CDR3: CASSVGGSEPTDTQYF

J: TRBJ2-7
V: TRBV7-2
size: few
length: 12
CDR3: CASSPQGQWQYF

J: TRBJ2-2
V: TRBV5-1
size: -
length: 15
CDR3: CASSLDRAHTGELFF

J: TRBJ1-1
V: TRBV11-1
size: -
length: 13
CDR3: CASSFNRAGEAFF

J: TRBJ2-7
V: TRBV11-2
size: -
length: 15
CDR3: CASSPGLANSYEQYF

J: TRBJ1-1
V: TRBV18
size: few
length: 15
CDR3: CASSPPAGVNTEAFF